This TCR beta chain was captured by sequencing in a study of T cell responses to AZD1222 COVID-19 vaccine. The CDR3 runs to 15 residues. Germline CDR1 is MNHEY and CDR2 is SMNVEV (reference sequence). Trimming cost V 6 bases and J 4 bases; bases outside gene matches: 8. Produced via immunoSEQ multiplex PCR; TCRdb's table is partial and in-frame only. The sample records 95,000 to 150,000 clones, about 88% being singletons. The sample was peripheral blood, taken on day 0 of AZD1222 vaccination. The chain joins TRBV27 to TRBJ2-2, with 7 bases identical to TRBD2. The origin of this receptor is an adult in good health. CDR3 DNA: TGTGCCAGCAGCGTGGGAGGGGTCGTCACCGGGGAGCTGTTTTTT. It codes for CASSVGGVVTGELFF.